The entry below describes one T cell receptor (beta chain). Germline V gene data show CDR1 as LGHDT and CDR2 as YNNKEL (reference sequence). This CDR3 contains 14 residues. Between the trimmed V and J ends, which lost 10 bases and 0 bases, there was a span of 10 bases. This entry belongs to a study of blood T cell repertoires in COVID-19. About the study: Sites across the United States, Italy and Spain contributed samples from acute and convalescent COVID-19. PBMCs, B-cell-depleted T cells, or T cells provided the cDNA or gDNA that made up the material.

In the authors' methods: Using reference gene primer amplification, nucleated cell counts were estimated. Sequenced by immunoSEQ multiplex PCR; TCRdb stores in-frame clones only, minus some. The V and J calls and clone size were taken over from that table, and D and trimming were inferred from the DNA. The data contain approximately 190,000 clones, less than 90% of them singletons. The clonotype was recovered from a human donor in a cohort sampled during active COVID-19. The V call is TRBV3-1 (or the pseudogene TRBV3-2), the J call TRBJ2-6; no reliable D call. The specimen was peripheral blood. Written as DNA, the CDR3 is TGTGCCACCGTTGATAGCTCTGGGGCCAACGTCCTGACTTTC. It translates to CATVDSSGANVLTF.